The source of this T cell receptor (beta chain) is a study of blood T cells in healthy people across ages. For the second PCR, which ran for about 6 to 11 cycles, a sample-barcoded 5' primer and a J-beta primer mix were used. Each cDNA molecule was tagged by a template-switch adaptor that had 12 random nucleotides. One entry per CDR3 protein results from TCRdb running MiXCR on the 5' RACE reads. The repertoire has about 1.6 million distinct CDR3 sequences, around 35% of them found once; the top ten carry about 11%. Findings and caveats of the study: Diversity of TCR beta per million T cells declined in a roughly linear way with age.

This clonotype appeared a few times. What it recognizes is unknown. Trimming took 7 bases from V and 5 from J; bases not matched to a gene: 7. The CDR3 contains 13 residues. The germline gives CDR1 SGHRS, CDR2 YFSETQ. The sample comprised blood. V is TRBV5-1 and J is TRBJ1-2, with TRBD1 matching 8 bases. The source of this sequence is a woman in her twenties or thirties in good health. The CDR3 nucleotides are TGCGCCAGCTTCGCAGGGACAGGATATGGCTACACCTTC. Translating it yields CASFAGTGYGYTF.